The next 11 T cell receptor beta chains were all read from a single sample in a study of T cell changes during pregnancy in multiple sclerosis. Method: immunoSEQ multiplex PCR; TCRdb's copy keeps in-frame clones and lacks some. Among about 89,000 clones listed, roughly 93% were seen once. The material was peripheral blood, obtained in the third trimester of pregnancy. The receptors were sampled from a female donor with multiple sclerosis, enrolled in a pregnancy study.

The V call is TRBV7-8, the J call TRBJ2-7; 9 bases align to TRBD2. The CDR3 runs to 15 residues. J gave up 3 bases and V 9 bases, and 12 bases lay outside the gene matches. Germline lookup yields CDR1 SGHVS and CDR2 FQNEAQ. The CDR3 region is CASIPRAGGFYEQYF. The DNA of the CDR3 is TGTGCCAGTATCCCCCGGGCGGGAGGGTTCTACGAGCAGTACTTC.

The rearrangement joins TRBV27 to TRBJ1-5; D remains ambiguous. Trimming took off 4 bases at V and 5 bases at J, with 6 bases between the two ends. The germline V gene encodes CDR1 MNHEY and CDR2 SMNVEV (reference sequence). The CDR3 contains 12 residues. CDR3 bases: TGTGCCAGCAGTTCGCCGGATCAGCCCCAGCATTTT. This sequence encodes CASSSPDQPQHF.

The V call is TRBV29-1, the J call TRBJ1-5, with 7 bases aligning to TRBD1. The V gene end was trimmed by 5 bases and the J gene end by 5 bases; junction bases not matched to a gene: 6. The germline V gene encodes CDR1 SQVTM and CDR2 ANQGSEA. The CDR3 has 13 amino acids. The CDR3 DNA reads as TGCAGCGTTACAGGGGAAGGCGATCAGCCCCAGCATTTT. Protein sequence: CSVTGEGDQPQHF.

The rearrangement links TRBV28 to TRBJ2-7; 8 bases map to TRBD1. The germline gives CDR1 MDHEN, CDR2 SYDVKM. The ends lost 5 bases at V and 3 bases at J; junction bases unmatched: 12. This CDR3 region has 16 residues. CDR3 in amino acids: CASSKDRVVILYEQYF. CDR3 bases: TGTGCCAGCAGTAAGGACAGGGTGGTGATCCTCTACGAGCAGTACTTC.

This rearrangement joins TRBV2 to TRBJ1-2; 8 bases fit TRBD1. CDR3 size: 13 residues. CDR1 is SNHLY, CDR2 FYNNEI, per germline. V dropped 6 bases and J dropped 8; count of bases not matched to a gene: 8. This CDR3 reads CASSARTGTGYTF. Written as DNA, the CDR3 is TGTGCCAGCAGCGCCCGGACAGGGACCGGCTACACCTTC.

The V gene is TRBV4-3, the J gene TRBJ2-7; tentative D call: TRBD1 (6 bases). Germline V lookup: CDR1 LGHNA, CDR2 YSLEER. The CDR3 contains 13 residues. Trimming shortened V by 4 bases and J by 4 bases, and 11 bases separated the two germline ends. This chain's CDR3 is CASSRGTMYEQYF. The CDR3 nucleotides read TGCGCCAGCAGCCGTGGGACAATGTACGAGCAGTACTTC.

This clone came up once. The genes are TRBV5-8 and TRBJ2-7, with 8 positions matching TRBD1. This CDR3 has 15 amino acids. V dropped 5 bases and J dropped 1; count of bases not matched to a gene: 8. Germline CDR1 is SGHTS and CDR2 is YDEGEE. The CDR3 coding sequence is TGTGCCAGCAGGCCGACAGGGGCCAATTCCTACGAGCAGTACTTC. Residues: CASRPTGANSYEQYF.

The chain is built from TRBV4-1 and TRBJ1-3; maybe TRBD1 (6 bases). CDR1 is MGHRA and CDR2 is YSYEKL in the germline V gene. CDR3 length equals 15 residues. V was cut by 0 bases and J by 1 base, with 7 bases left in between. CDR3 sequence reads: CASSQEGTSGNTIYF. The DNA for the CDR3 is TGCGCCAGCAGCCAAGAAGGGACATCTGGAAACACCATATATTTT.

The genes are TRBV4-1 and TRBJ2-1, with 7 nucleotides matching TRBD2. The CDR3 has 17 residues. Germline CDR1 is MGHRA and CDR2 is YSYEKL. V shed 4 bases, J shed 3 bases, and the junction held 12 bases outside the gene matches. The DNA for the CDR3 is TGCGCCAGCAGCCCCCGGGGTGAAGCGGGGCTCTACAATGAGCAGTTCTTC. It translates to CASSPRGEAGLYNEQFF.

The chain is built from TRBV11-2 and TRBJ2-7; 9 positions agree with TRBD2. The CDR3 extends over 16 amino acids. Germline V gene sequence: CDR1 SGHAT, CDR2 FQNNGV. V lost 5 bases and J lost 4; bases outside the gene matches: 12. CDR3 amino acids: CASSTDVLAGTYEQYF. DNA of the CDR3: TGTGCCAGCAGCACAGACGTCCTAGCGGGAACTTACGAGCAGTACTTC.

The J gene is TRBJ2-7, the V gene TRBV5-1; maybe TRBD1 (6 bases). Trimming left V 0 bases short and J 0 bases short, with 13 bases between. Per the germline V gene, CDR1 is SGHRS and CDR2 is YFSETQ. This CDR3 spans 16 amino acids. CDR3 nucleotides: TGCGCCAGCAGCTTGGAGGGACACTTCTTCTCCTACGAGCAGTACTTC. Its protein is CASSLEGHFFSYEQYF. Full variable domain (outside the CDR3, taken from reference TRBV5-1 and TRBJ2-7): KAGVTQTPRYLIKTRGQQVTLSCSPISGHRSVSWYQQTPGQGLQFLFEYFSETQRNKGNFPGRFSGRQFSNSRSEMNVSTLELGDSALYLCASSLEGHFFSYEQYFGPGTRLTVT.